Below, 22 T cell receptor beta chains from the same sample are listed, as sequenced in a study of blood T cell repertoires in COVID-19. The repertoire was sequenced with immunoSEQ multiplex PCR; TCRdb's copy has only in-frame clones and lacks some. This sample carries roughly 190,000 clones, about 90% of them seen once, and the ten largest clones take 10% to 11%. What was sequenced was peripheral blood. Every receptor here comes from a woman aged 55-70 years with COVID-19, enrolled during active disease.

J is TRBJ2-7 and V is TRBV27; 7 nucleotides align to TRBD2. The CDR3 runs 15 residues. Germline CDR1 and CDR2: MNHEY and SMNVEV (reference sequence). V was clipped by 6 bases and J by 0 bases; unmatched bases: 8. The CDR3 here is CASSPSGGDSYEQYF. The CDR3 DNA follows: TGTGCCAGCAGCCCCAGTGGGGGGGACTCCTACGAGCAGTACTTC.

This chain links TRBV7-2 with TRBJ2-7; D not certain. Trimming removed 5 bases from V and 3 bases from J, with 8 bases in between. Looked up from germline, CDR1 is SGHTA and CDR2 is FQGNSA. The CDR3 runs 12 residues. CDR3 amino acids: CASSEANYEQYF. Here the CDR3 DNA reads TGTGCCAGCAGCGAGGCGAACTACGAGCAGTACTTC.

The chain couples TRBV5-1 to TRBJ2-5, with TRBD1 matching 9 bases. There are 15 residues in the CDR3. Trimming at V came to 2 bases and at J to 4 bases, leaving 6 bases not matched to a gene. CDR1 is SGHRS, CDR2 YFSETQ, per germline. The CDR3 DNA reads as TGCGCCAGCAGCTTACCGGGACAGGGTGGAGAGACCCAGTACTTC. Translation gives CASSLPGQGGETQYF.

The chain has TRBV7-6 and TRBJ2-5; no clear D. The germline gives CDR1 SGHVS, CDR2 FNYEAQ. V shed 5 bases and J shed 9 bases, with 13 bases lying between them. The CDR3 covers 12 residues. The CDR3 sequence: CASSRINEAQYF. DNA of the CDR3: TGTGCCAGCAGCCGGATTAATGAGGCCCAGTACTTC.

The V and J genes are TRBV4-2 and TRBJ1-3; D perhaps matches TRBD1 (6 bases). The CDR3 has 15 residues. V was shortened by 4 bases and J by 0 bases, with 10 bases between the two germline ends. Germline V gene data show CDR1 as LGHNA and CDR2 as YNFKEQ. Here the CDR3 reads CASSRDTRSGNTIYF. For the CDR3, the DNA is TGTGCCAGCAGCCGGGACACGCGCTCTGGAAACACCATATATTTT.

This chain links TRBV18 with TRBJ1-4; 8 bases match TRBD1. The CDR3 has 15 residues. The ends lost 6 bases at V and 5 bases at J; junction bases unmatched: 8. Germline V lookup: CDR1 KGHSH, CDR2 LQKENI. DNA of the CDR3: TGTGCCAGCTCCCTCGGGACAGGACAAAATGAAAAACTGTTTTTT. It translates to CASSLGTGQNEKLFF. Full variable domain (rest looked up from reference TRBV18 and TRBJ1-4): NAGVMQNPRHLVRRRGQEARLRCSPMKGHSHVYWYRQLPEEGLKFMVYLQKENIIDESGMPKERFSAEFPKEGPSILRIQQVVRGDSAAYFCASSLGTGQNEKLFFGSGTQLSVL.

With regard to this clone: Different DNA sequences within this sample yield the same CDR3. The V call is TRBV24-1, the J call TRBJ1-5; 10 bases are a match to TRBD1. This CDR3 comprises 16 residues. CDR1 and CDR2 (germline): KGHDR, SFDVKD. The junction had 4 bases not matched to a gene; V was cut back by 3 bases and J by 3 bases. The CDR3 is CATSDTDRGDNQPQHF. CDR3 DNA: TGTGCCACCAGTGATACGGACAGGGGGGACAATCAGCCCCAGCATTTT.

This chain uses TRBV27 with TRBJ2-7, with D unclear. The CDR3 consists of 11 residues. From germline, CDR1 is MNHEY and CDR2 SMNVEV (reference sequence). V dropped 5 bases and J dropped 4 bases, with 6 bases sitting between them. CDR3: CASSNRYEQYF. The DNA of the CDR3 is TGTGCCAGCAGTAACCGGTACGAGCAGTACTTC.

The chain carries TRBV11-3 and TRBJ2-5, with a possible D match to TRBD1 (6 bases). V was pared by 5 bases and J by 1 base, with 11 bases between. Germline V gives CDR1 SGHNT, CDR2 YENEEA. The CDR3 has 14 amino acids. As DNA, the CDR3 is TGTGCCAGCAGCCTCCGGGACATCCAAGAGACCCAGTACTTC. This codes for CASSLRDIQETQYF.

The sample holds a few counts of this clone. The chain joins TRBV20-1 to TRBJ1-2; D unclear. CDR1 and CDR2 (germline): DFQATT, SNEGSKA (reference sequence). The CDR3 is made up of 11 amino acids. V dropped 6 bases and J dropped 5 bases, with 10 bases sitting between them. CDR3 nucleotide sequence: TGCAGTGCCATTGGACTGTATGGCTACACCTTC. The encoded protein is CSAIGLYGYTF.

CDR3 sequence (DNA): TGTGCCAGCGGGGGACAGGTGGGTTCACCCCTCCACTTT. This sequence encodes CASGGQVGSPLHF. The chain couples TRBV28 to TRBJ1-6, with TRBD1 identical over 8 bases. V dropped 8 bases and J dropped 9; count of bases not matched to a gene: 6. The CDR3 runs 13 residues. Germline V gives CDR1 MDHEN, CDR2 SYDVKM. Using reference TRBV28 and TRBJ1-6 for the parts outside the CDR3, the full variable domain is DVKVTQSSRYLVKRTGEKVFLECVQDMDHENMFWYRQDPGLGLRLIYFSYDVKMKEKGDIPEGYSVSREKKERFSLILESASTNQTSMYLCASGGQVGSPLHFGNGTRLTVT.

The chain is built from TRBV14 and TRBJ2-7; maybe TRBD1 (5 bases). CDR3 length: 14 amino acids. CDR1 and CDR2 from the germline V gene are SGHDN and FVKESK. V was cut by 2 bases and J by 7 bases, with 15 bases left in between. CDR3 nucleotides: TGTGCCAGCAGCCAAAGGGGCAGGCTAGGGGAGCAGTACTTC. Amino acid sequence: CASSQRGRLGEQYF. Complete variable domain (other parts from reference TRBV14 and TRBJ2-7): EAGVTQFPSHSVIEKGQTVTLRCDPISGHDNLYWYRRVMGKEIKFLLHFVKESKQDESGMPNNRFLAERTGGTYSTLKVQPAELEDSGVYFCASSQRGRLGEQYFGPGTRLTVT.

Points on this clone: At one end, the junction sequence differs from germline, possibly due to a read error. This chain joins TRBV7-7 and TRBJ2-2, with 14 bases aligning to TRBD2. CDR3 length: 17 amino acids. Per germline, CDR1 SSHAT and CDR2 FNYEAQ (reference sequence). CDR3 DNA sequence: TGTGCTAGCAGCTTGGGGACTAGCGGGAGCCTCACCGGGGAGCTGTTTTTT. This codes for CASSLGTSGSLTGELFF.

The chain employs TRBV30 and TRBJ2-7; weak D call: TRBD2 (5 bases). CDR1 and CDR2 from the germline V gene are GTSNPN and SVGIG (reference sequence). This CDR3 comprises 11 residues. With 0 bases removed from V and 12 bases from J, the gap between germline ends came to 12 bases. The CDR3 loop is CAWSVRSGRYF. CDR3 nucleotides: TGTGCCTGGAGTGTACGGAGCGGTAGGTACTTC.

The chain couples TRBV7-9 to TRBJ1-1; the match to TRBD1 covers 9 bases. Germline assignment: CDR1 SEHNR and CDR2 FQNEAQ (reference sequence). The CDR3 runs 15 residues. After removal of 3 bases from V and 6 bases from J, the junction contained 8 bases not matched to a gene. The CDR3, as DNA: TGTGCCAGCAGCTTTTTTGAACAGGGGGCTCCTGAAGCTTTCTTT. This codes for CASSFFEQGAPEAFF.

The rearrangement links TRBV25-1 to TRBJ1-6, with D possibly being TRBD1 (5 bases). Trimming shortened V by 0 bases and J by 9 bases, and 12 bases separated the two germline ends. Germline CDR1 MGHDK, CDR2 SYGVNS. The CDR3 has 15 amino acids. The DNA of the CDR3 is TGTGCCAGCAGTGAATATGGAGGGCAGGGTTCACCCCTCCACTTT. It codes for CASSEYGGQGSPLHF.

This clone has just one count. This chain links TRBV5-4 with TRBJ1-2, with TRBD1 as a possible D gene (6 bases). V lost 7 bases and J lost 3, with 10 bases in between. Germline V CDR1 and CDR2: SGHNT, YYREEE (reference sequence). The CDR3 sequence is 12 residues long. The CDR3 spells CASPGGDYGYTF. Here the CDR3 DNA reads TGTGCCAGCCCGGGGGGCGACTATGGCTACACCTTC. Variable domain in full (rest from reference TRBV5-4 and TRBJ1-2): ETGVTQSPTHLIKTRGQQVTLRCSSQSGHNTVSWYQQALGQGPQFIFQYYREEENGRGNFPPRFSGLQFPNYSSELNVNALELDDSALYLCASPGGDYGYTFGSGTRLTVV.

The chain has TRBV7-9 and TRBJ2-5; 7 bases are a match to TRBD2. The V gene's germline CDR1 is SEHNR and CDR2 FQNEAQ (reference sequence). The CDR3 is made up of 15 amino acids. With V trimmed by 10 bases and J by 4 bases, 15 bases remained unmatched. CDR3: CATTKTLLAGETQYF. CDR3 DNA sequence: TGTGCCACTACTAAAACCCTTTTAGCGGGAGAGACCCAGTACTTC. The whole variable domain, remainder taken from reference TRBV7-9 and TRBJ2-5, is DTGVSQNPRHKITKRGQNVTFRCDPISEHNRLYWYRQTLGQGPEFLTYFQNEAQLEKSRLLSDRFSAERPKGSFSTLEIQRTEQGDSAMYLCATTKTLLAGETQYFGPGTRLLVL.

In nucleotides, the CDR3 is TGTGCCAGTAGTAGCGCAGCGGGAGGGGTCTCCAATGAGCAGTTCTTC. Translation: CASSSAAGGVSNEQFF. The chain uses TRBV19 and TRBJ2-1; 10 bases agree with TRBD2. Germline V gene data show CDR1 as LNHDA and CDR2 as SQIVND (reference sequence). Trimming removed 4 bases from V and 6 bases from J; junction bases left unmatched: 9. This CDR3 contains 16 residues. The full variable domain, completed using reference TRBV19 and TRBJ2-1, is DGGITQSPKYLFRKEGQNVTLSCEQNLNHDAMYWYRQDPGQGLRLIYYSQIVNDFQKGDIAEGYSVSREKKESFPLTVTSAQKNPTAFYLCASSSAAGGVSNEQFFGPGTRLTVL.

The chain recombines TRBV7-2 with TRBJ2-7; D may be TRBD2 (6 bases). V lost 1 base and J lost 2, with 9 bases in between. Germline CDR1 and CDR2: SGHTA and FQGNSA. This CDR3 is 14 amino acids long. The CDR3 sequence: CASSLVPGAYEQYF. CDR3 bases: TGTGCCAGCAGCTTAGTACCGGGAGCCTACGAGCAGTACTTC.

The chain employs TRBV7-2 and TRBJ1-2; TRBD1 might be the D (6 bases). The V gene lost 2 bases and the J gene lost 5 bases, with 12 bases spanning the gap. Per germline, CDR1 SGHTA and CDR2 FQGNSA. This CDR3 is 14 amino acids long. This CDR3 is CASSLPQGSYGYTF. CDR3 coding DNA: TGTGCCAGCAGCTTACCCCAGGGGTCGTATGGCTACACCTTC.

J is TRBJ2-3 and V is TRBV24-1, with a possible D match to TRBD1 (6 bases). V was clipped by 4 bases and J by 3 bases, with 19 bases between them. CDR1 is KGHDR, CDR2 SFDVKD, per germline. The CDR3 loop spans 17 amino acids. CDR3 in DNA: TGTGCCACCAGTGAGTATACCGGGACACTAAGTACAGATACGCAGTATTTT. It specifies CATSEYTGTLSTDTQYF.